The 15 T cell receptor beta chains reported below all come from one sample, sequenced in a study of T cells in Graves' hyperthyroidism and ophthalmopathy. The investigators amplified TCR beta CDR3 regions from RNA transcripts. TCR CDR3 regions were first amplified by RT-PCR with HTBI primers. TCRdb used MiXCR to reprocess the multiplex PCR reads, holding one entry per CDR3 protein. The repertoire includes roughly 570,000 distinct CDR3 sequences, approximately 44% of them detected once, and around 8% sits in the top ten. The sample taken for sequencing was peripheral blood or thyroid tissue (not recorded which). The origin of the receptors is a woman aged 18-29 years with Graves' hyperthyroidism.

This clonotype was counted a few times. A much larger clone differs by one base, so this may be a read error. Here the CDR3 DNA reads TGCGCCGGCAGCTTGGTGTGGGGAGAGGAAAAACTGTTTTTT. This gives the protein CAGSLVWGEEKLFF. This chain connects TRBV5-1 to TRBJ1-4, with D uncertain. Germline values: CDR1 SGHRS, CDR2 YFSETQ. This CDR3 spans 14 amino acids.

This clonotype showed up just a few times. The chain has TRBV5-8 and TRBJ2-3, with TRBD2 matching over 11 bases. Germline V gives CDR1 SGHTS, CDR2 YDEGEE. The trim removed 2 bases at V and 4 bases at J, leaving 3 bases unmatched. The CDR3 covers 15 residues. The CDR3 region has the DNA TGTGCCAGCAGCTTTAGCGGGAGGGGCGCAGATACGCAGTATTTT. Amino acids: CASSFSGRGADTQYF. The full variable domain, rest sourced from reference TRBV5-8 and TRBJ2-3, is EAGVTQSPTHLIKTRGQQATLRCSPISGHTSVYWYQQALGLGLQFLLWYDEGEERNRGNFPPRFSGRQFPNYSSELNVNALELEDSALYLCASSFSGRGADTQYFGPGTRLTVL.

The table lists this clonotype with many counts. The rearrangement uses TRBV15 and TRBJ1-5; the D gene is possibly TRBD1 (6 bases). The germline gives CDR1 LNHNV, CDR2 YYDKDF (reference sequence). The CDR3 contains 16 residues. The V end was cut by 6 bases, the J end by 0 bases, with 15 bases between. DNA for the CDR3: TGTGCCACCAGACAGGGCGGAAGCTATAGCAATCAGCCCCAGCATTTT. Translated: CATRQGGSYSNQPQHF.

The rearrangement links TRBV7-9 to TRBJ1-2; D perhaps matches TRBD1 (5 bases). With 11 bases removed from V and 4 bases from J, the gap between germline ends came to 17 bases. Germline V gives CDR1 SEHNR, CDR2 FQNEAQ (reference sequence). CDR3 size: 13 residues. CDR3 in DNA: TGTGCCTGCAATCCGGGACGGCTCTATGGCTACACCTTC. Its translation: CACNPGRLYGYTF.

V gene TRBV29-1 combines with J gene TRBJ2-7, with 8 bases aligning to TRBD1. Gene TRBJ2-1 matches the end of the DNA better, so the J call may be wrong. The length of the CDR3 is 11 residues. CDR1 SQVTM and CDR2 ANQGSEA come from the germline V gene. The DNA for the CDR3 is TGCCAATCGGACAGGGACGGTGAGCAGTTCTTC. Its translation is CQSDRDGEQFF.

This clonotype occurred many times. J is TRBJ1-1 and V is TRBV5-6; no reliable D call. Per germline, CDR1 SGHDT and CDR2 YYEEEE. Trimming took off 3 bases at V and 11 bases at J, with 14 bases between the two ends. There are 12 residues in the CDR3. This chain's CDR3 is CASSSTLHGAFF. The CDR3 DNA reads TGTGCCAGCAGCTCCACTCTACACGGGGCTTTCTTT.

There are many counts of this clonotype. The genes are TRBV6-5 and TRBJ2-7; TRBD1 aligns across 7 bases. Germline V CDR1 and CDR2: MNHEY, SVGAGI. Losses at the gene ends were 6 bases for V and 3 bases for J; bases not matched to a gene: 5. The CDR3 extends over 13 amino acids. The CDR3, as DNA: TGTGCCAGCAGCGACAGGGAGAGCTACGAGCAGTACTTC. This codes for CASSDRESYEQYF.

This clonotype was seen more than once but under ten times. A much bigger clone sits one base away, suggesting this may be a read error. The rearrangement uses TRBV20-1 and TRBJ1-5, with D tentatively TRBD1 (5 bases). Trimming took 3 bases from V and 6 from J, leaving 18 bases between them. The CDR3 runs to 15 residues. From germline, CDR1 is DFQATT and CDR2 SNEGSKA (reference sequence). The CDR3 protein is CSASDGRPRGQPQHF. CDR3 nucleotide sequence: TGCAGTGCTAGTGACGGACGACCGAGGGGTCAGCCCCAGCATTTT.

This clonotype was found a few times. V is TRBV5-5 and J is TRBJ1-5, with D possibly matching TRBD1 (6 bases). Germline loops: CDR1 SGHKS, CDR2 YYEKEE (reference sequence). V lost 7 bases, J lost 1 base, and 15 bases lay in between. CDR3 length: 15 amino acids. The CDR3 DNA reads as TGTGCCAGCGGCCCAGACGGGACAAGCAATCAGCCCCAGCATTTT. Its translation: CASGPDGTSNQPQHF.

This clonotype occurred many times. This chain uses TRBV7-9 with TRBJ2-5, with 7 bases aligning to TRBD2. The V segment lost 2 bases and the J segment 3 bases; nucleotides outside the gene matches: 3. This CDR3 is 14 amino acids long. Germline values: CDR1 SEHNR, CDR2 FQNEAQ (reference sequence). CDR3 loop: CASSLLGREETQYF. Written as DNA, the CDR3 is TGTGCCAGCAGCTTACTAGGGAGGGAAGAGACCCAGTACTTC.

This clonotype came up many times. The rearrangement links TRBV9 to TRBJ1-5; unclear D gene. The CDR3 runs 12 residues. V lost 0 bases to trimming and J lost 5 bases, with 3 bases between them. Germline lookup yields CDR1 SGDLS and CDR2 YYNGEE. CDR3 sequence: CASSVGYQPQHF. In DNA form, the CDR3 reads TGTGCCAGCAGCGTAGGATATCAGCCCCAGCATTTT.

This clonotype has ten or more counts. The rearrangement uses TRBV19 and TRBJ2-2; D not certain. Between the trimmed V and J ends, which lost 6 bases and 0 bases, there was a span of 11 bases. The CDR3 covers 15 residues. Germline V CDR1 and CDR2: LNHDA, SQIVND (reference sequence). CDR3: CASSPPWPNTGELFF. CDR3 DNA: TGTGCCAGTAGCCCCCCGTGGCCGAACACCGGGGAGCTGTTTTTT.

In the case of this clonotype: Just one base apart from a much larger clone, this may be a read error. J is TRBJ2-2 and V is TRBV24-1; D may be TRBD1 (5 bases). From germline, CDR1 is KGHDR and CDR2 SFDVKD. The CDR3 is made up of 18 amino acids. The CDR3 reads CATNDWGTEFANTGELFF. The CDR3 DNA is TGTGCCACCAATGATTGGGGCACAGAGTTCGCGAACACCGGGGAGCTGTTTTTT.

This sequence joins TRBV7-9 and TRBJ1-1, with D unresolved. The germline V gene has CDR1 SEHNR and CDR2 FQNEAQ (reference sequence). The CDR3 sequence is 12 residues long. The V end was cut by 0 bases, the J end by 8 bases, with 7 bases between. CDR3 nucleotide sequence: TGTGCCAGCAGCTTAGCAGGGCTGGAAGCTTTCTTT. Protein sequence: CASSLAGLEAFF.

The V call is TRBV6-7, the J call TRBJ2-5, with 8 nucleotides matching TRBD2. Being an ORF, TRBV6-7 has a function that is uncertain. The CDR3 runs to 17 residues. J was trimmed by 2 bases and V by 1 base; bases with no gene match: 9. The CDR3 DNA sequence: TGTGCCAGCAGTTACTTGGCTAGCGGGTCAAGACAAGAGACCCAGTACTTC. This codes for CASSYLASGSRQETQYF.